Listed below are T cell receptor beta chains from one sample, sequenced in a study of shared clonotypes between healthy human individuals. Some clones are missing from TCRdb's copy, which holds only in-frame ones; the method was immunoSEQ multiplex PCR. The sample lists roughly 2.5 million clones; about 92% were seen once. Sequencing input: naive CD4+ T cells sorted from blood. These TCRs come from a young man in good health. Both conserved end residues are part of each CDR3. Fields, in order: V gene, D gene, clone size, CDR3 length, J gene, CDR3 DNA, CDR3 protein. D genes are given only for firm matches. Rows give clone size only sometimes, using once, few, many, or a class for an expanded clone.

TRBV6-4,-,-,16,TRBJ1-1,TGTGCCAGCAGTGACCCCGCGACAGTGATGAACACTGAAGCTTTCTTT,CASSDPATVMNTEAFF
TRBV30,-,-,13,TRBJ1-5,TGTGCCTGGAGTCTTCAGGAGAATCAGCCCCAGCATTTT,CAWSLQENQPQHF
TRBV6-5,-,-,11,TRBJ2-1,TGTGCCAGCAGTCGACACGATGAGCAGTTCTTC,CASSRHDEQFF
TRBV16,TRBD1,-,17,TRBJ2-2,TGTGCCAGCAGCCGGAACCCGACAGGGCCTTCGCCCGGGGAGCTGTTTTTT,CASSRNPTGPSPGELFF
TRBV2,TRBD1,-,17,TRBJ2-5,TGTGCCAGCAGTGAAAGAGTATACAGGGGGCTACAAGAGACCCAGTACTTC,CASSERVYRGLQETQYF
TRBV19,-,-,14,TRBJ2-6,TGTGCCAGTAGCAGTCTCTCTGGGGCCAACGTCCTGACTTTC,CASSSLSGANVLTF
TRBV19,TRBD2,-,16,TRBJ2-4,TGTGCCACCGCGAACTCGGGGAGGGGAGCCAAAAACATTCAGTACTTC,CATANSGRGAKNIQYF
TRBV14,-,-,11,TRBJ1-6,TGTGCCAGCAGCGGGGCAAGAACCCTCCACTTT,CASSGARTLHF
TRBV5-6,TRBD1,once,16,TRBJ2-7,TGTGCCAGCAGCTTGGCCGCAGGGGGAAAAACCTACGAGCAGTACTTC,CASSLAAGGKTYEQYF
TRBV27,TRBD2,-,14,TRBJ2-1,TGTGCCAGCAGGGGGGGACTAACCGGCAATGAGCAGTTCTTC,CASRGGLTGNEQFF
TRBV5-4,TRBD1,-,14,TRBJ2-1,TGTGCCAGCAGCCCCCGGGACAGGGGAAATGAGCAGTTCTTC,CASSPRDRGNEQFF
TRBV5-1,-,few,13,TRBJ1-1,TGCGCCAGCAGCTTGGAGGGCCACACTGAAGCTTTCTTT,CASSLEGHTEAFF
TRBV6-6,TRBD2,-,15,TRBJ2-4,TGTGCCAGCAGGGGCGGGACTAGCGGTAGTGGCATTCAGTACTTC,CASRGGTSGSGIQYF
TRBV30,TRBD1,-,13,TRBJ2-7,TGTGCCTGGAGTGTAGACAGGGTAGCCGAGCAGTACTTC,CAWSVDRVAEQYF
TRBV12-5,TRBD1,-,18,TRBJ1-2,TGTGCTAGTGGTTTGGATTTGGGGACAGAAGCTAGATTTATGGGCTACACCTTC,CASGLDLGTEARFMGYTF
TRBV7-9,-,-,14,TRBJ1-1,TGTGCCAGCAGCTTAGTGGGGGCGCACACTGAAGCTTTCTTT,CASSLVGAHTEAFF
TRBV19,-,-,14,TRBJ2-7,TGTGCCAGCCAAACAGGGCCGACGGGTTACGAGCAGTACTTC,CASQTGPTGYEQYF
TRBV6-1,-,-,14,TRBJ2-7,TGTGCCAGCAGTGAAGTGTTGGGTTCCTACGAGCAGTACTTC,CASSEVLGSYEQYF
TRBV5-6,TRBD1,-,16,TRBJ1-1,TGTGCCAGCAGCAGACAGAGGGACAGGGGGCATACTGAAGCTTTCTTT,CASSRQRDRGHTEAFF
TRBV10-3,TRBD1,-,14,TRBJ2-7,TGTGCCATCGCCGCCGGGACAGGGACCTACGAGCAGTACTTC,CAIAAGTGTYEQYF
TRBV7-2,-,-,15,TRBJ1-3,TGTGCCAGCAGCTACTTCGGGGGAGGTGGAAACACCATATATTTT,CASSYFGGGGNTIYF
TRBV2,TRBD2,-,16,TRBJ2-5,TGTGCCAGCAGAGAAGCGGGAGGGCCTCAAAAAGAGACCCAGTACTTC,CASREAGGPQKETQYF
TRBV7-8,-,-,15,TRBJ2-5,TGTGCCAGCAGCCCGCCCGTCACGGGGTCAGAGACCCAGTACTTC,CASSPPVTGSETQYF
TRBV28,-,once,13,TRBJ2-7,TGTGCCAGCAGTAGGCGCCTAGTTCACGAGCAGTACTTC,CASSRRLVHEQYF
TRBV28,TRBD1,-,14,TRBJ2-7,TGTGCCAGCAGTTACCCGGGACAGCCCTACGAGCAGTACTTC,CASSYPGQPYEQYF
TRBV10-3,TRBD1,-,13,TRBJ1-1,TGTGCCATCAGAGGGACAGGGAACACTGAAGCTTTCTTT,CAIRGTGNTEAFF
TRBV6-5,-,-,13,TRBJ2-7,TGTGCCAGCAGTTACTCTGATGGCTACGAGCAGTACTTC,CASSYSDGYEQYF
TRBV28,-,-,12,TRBJ2-7,TGTGCCAGCACCGGGGCCGCCGGAGAGCAGTACTTC,CASTGAAGEQYF
TRBV5-1,-,-,16,TRBJ1-1,TGCGCCAGCAGTCTGGTCGGGGCTGGATCTAACACTGAAGCTTTCTTT,CASSLVGAGSNTEAFF
TRBV6-5,-,-,14,TRBJ2-2,TGTGCCAGCCAGGCGATTTTAGGGCCCGGGGAGCTGTTTTTT,CASQAILGPGELFF
TRBV19,-,-,14,TRBJ1-2,TGTGCCAGTAGGGGGGGCCGGGGCATTTACCGCTACACCTTC,CASRGGRGIYRYTF
TRBV2,-,-,14,TRBJ1-5,TGTGCCAGCAGTTCGACAGCTAGCAATCAGCCCCAGCATTTT,CASSSTASNQPQHF
TRBV29-1,TRBD2,-,16,TRBJ2-1,TGCAGCGTTGAAGGGGCTAGCGGTGCCTCCTACAATGAGCAGTTCTTC,CSVEGASGASYNEQFF
TRBV6-1,TRBD2,-,16,TRBJ2-2,TGTGCCAGCAGTGAGGGACTAGCTAGGGTCACCGGGGAGCTGTTTTTT,CASSEGLARVTGELFF
TRBV5-1,-,-,17,TRBJ2-6,TGCGCCAGCAGCTTGAACGCTGGATCTGCTGGGGCCAACGTCCTGACTTTC,CASSLNAGSAGANVLTF
TRBV7-8,-,-,13,TRBJ2-7,TGTGCCAGCAGCTTAGGGCAGCCATACGAGCAGTACTTC,CASSLGQPYEQYF
TRBV2,TRBD2,-,14,TRBJ2-5,TGTGCCAGCAGTGAAGCTGCGGGGGGGAAGACCCAGTACTTC,CASSEAAGGKTQYF
TRBV29-1,-,-,15,TRBJ2-3,TGCAGCGCCCTGGCAGTAGCGGCTAGCACAGATACGCAGTATTTT,CSALAVAASTDTQYF
TRBV2,-,-,14,TRBJ1-2,TGTGCCAGCAGAGGGAATATTTTAGGCAAAGGCTACACCTTC,CASRGNILGKGYTF
TRBV10-3,TRBD2,-,16,TRBJ2-2,TGTGCCATCAGTGAGAGATGGAGCGGGGGCCCCGGGGAGCTGTTTTTT,CAISERWSGGPGELFF
TRBV6-5,-,-,14,TRBJ2-7,TGTGCCAGCAGTTACGACTCACCTTTCTACGAGCAGTACTTC,CASSYDSPFYEQYF
TRBV6-1,-,-,17,TRBJ1-5,TGTGCCAGCAGTGAAGCGAGATTTTGGTGGGGCAATCAGCCCCAGCATTTT,CASSEARFWWGNQPQHF
TRBV5-1,TRBD1,-,14,TRBJ2-7,TGCGCCAGCAGCCCGGACAGGGGGCGAGACGAGCAGTACTTC,CASSPDRGRDEQYF
TRBV6-5,-,-,14,TRBJ1-6,TGTGCCACCTCCCAGGGGACCTATAATTCACCCCTCCACTTT,CATSQGTYNSPLHF
TRBV6-5,TRBD1,-,15,TRBJ2-7,TGTGCCAGCAATACAATCGGACAGGGGAACCACGAGCAGTACTTC,CASNTIGQGNHEQYF
TRBV4-1,-,-,16,TRBJ2-5,TGCGCCAGCAGCCAAGTTGACGGGGGGCGGTATGAGACCCAGTACTTC,CASSQVDGGRYETQYF
TRBV7-3,TRBD1,-,17,TRBJ1-2,TGTGCCAGCAGCTTACCACTACGGGGACAGACGGACTATGGCTACACCTTC,CASSLPLRGQTDYGYTF